This TCR beta chain was observed in a study of beta chain features in type 1 diabetes. Study-wide findings and caveats: Significant though moderate, a shortening of TCRB CDR3s appeared in all four CD4+ subsets of Type 1 diabetes patients.

Germline trimming cut 6 bases from V and 0 bases from J; bases unmatched to any gene: 10. This CDR3 comprises 16 residues. Germline CDR1 is SEHNR and CDR2 is FQNEAQ (reference sequence). The investigators reverse transcribed all of the isolated RNA, so they sequenced expressed TCRB transcripts. Profiling relied on immunoSEQ multiplex PCR, and the TCRdb table lists in-frame clones only, not all of them. The sample has some 22,000 clones, about 50% seen once. A remark on this clone: The antigen remains unidentified.

This TCR was recovered from a young man with type 1 diabetes. V and J are TRBV7-9 and TRBJ1-1; 7 bases are a match to TRBD1. The source material was stem cell memory CD4+ T cells from blood. The CDR3 sequence: CASSRGLRPLNTEAFF. The CDR3 nucleotides are TGTGCCAGCAGTAGGGGGCTCAGGCCCCTGAACACTGAAGCTTTCTTT.